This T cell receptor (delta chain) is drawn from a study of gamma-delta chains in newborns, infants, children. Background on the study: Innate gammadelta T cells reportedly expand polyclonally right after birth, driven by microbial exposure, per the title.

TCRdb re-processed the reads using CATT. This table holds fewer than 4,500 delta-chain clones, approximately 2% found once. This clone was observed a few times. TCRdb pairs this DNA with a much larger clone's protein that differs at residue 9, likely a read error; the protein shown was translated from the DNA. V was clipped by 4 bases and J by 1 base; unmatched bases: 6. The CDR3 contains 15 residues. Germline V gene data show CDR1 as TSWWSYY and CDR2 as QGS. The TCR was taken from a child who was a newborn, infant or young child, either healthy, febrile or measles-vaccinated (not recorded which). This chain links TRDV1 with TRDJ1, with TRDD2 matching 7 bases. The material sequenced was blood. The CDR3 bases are TGTGCTCTTGGGGGCGTTCCTACCTGCACCGATAAACTCATCTTT. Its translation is CALGGVPTCTDKLIF.